Each of the 28 T cell receptor beta chains below was sequenced from the same sample in a study of cytomegalovirus exposure and HLA in healthy donors. PCR amplification relied on 60 Vbeta primers (plus 13 Jbeta primers). TCRdb's table, derived via immunoSEQ multiplex PCR, lists solely in-frame clones and lacks some. Among more than 85,000 clones, roughly four fifths were seen once, and the ten largest hold 13% to 15%. Sample: PBMCs. Receptors were obtained from a male donor in good health and CMV-seropositive.

The chain is built from TRBV28 and TRBJ1-5; TRBD1 agrees at 8 bases. Germline loops: CDR1 MDHEN, CDR2 SYDVKM. The CDR3 loop spans 17 amino acids. V was pared by 5 bases and J by 2 bases, with 11 bases of the junction left unmatched. Written as DNA, the CDR3 is TGTGCCAGCAGTAACCTGGACAGGGATGGGCGCAATCAGCCCCAGCATTTT. It translates to CASSNLDRDGRNQPQHF.

This clone was found a few times. The CDR3 DNA follows: TGTGCCAGCAGCCCCGGAGGGACAGGCATCAATCAGCCCCAGCATTTT. Translated: CASSPGGTGINQPQHF. V and J are TRBV9 and TRBJ1-5; 8 positions agree with TRBD1. Germline trimming cut 4 bases from V and 3 bases from J; bases unmatched to any gene: 9. This CDR3 is 16 amino acids long. The germline V gene encodes CDR1 SGDLS and CDR2 YYNGEE.

V gene TRBV2 combines with J gene TRBJ1-2, with D maybe TRBD1 (5 bases). Between the trimmed V and J ends, which lost 4 bases and 2 bases, there was a span of 8 bases. Germline CDR1 SNHLY, CDR2 FYNNEI. The CDR3 consists of 13 residues. The CDR3 coding sequence is TGTGCCAGCAGTGTGGGGCTGAACTATGGCTACACCTTC. This translates into CASSVGLNYGYTF.

This clone was detected a few times. The chain employs TRBV29-1 and TRBJ2-7; D is undetermined. V lost 0 bases and J 3 bases, leaving 6 bases between the germline ends. The germline V gene has CDR1 SQVTM and CDR2 ANQGSEA. CDR3 size: 12 residues. In nucleotides, the CDR3 is TGCAGCGTTGAAGATCGGGTCTACGAGCAGTACTTC. It specifies CSVEDRVYEQYF.

This clone was seen only a few times. This chain uses TRBV5-1 with TRBJ2-7; 8 nucleotides agree with TRBD1. The V gene's germline CDR1 is SGHRS and CDR2 YFSETQ. With V trimmed by 2 bases and J by 6 bases, 4 bases remained unmatched. The CDR3 sequence is 13 residues long. As DNA, the CDR3 is TGCGCCAGCAGCTTCCAGGGGGCGAGCGAGCAGTACTTC. Amino acids: CASSFQGASEQYF.

The chain has TRBV6-5 and TRBJ2-6; the D gene is possibly TRBD1 (6 bases). Germline assignment: CDR1 MNHEY and CDR2 SVGAGI. The germline V and J ends were trimmed by 2 bases and 3 bases, with 11 bases remaining between them. This CDR3 comprises 16 residues. CDR3 in DNA: TGTGCCAGCAGTTACGGGGGCGCGGGTGGGGCCAACGTCCTGACTTTC. It translates to CASSYGGAGGANVLTF.

V is TRBV7-2 and J is TRBJ1-4; 9 nucleotides agree with TRBD1. Trimming took 5 bases from V and 8 from J; bases not matched to a gene: 12. The germline V gene has CDR1 SGHTA and CDR2 FQGNSA. CDR3 length: 16 residues. CDR3 protein: CASSPSRDRVGEKLFF. CDR3 DNA sequence: TGTGCCAGCAGCCCGTCCCGGGACAGGGTAGGCGAAAAACTGTTTTTT.

The J gene is TRBJ1-4, the V gene TRBV11-2; 7 bases are a match to TRBD1. The CDR3 is 17 amino acids. CDR1 is SGHAT, CDR2 FQNNGV, per germline. The V segment lost 1 base and the J segment 7 bases; nucleotides outside the gene matches: 12. CDR3 sequence (DNA): TGTGCCAGCAGCTTAGGAATCGGCTGGTACAGGGGTGAAAAACTGTTTTTT. As protein: CASSLGIGWYRGEKLFF.

V gene TRBV4-3 combines with J gene TRBJ1-1; 11 nucleotides agree with TRBD1. The trim removed 0 bases at V and 10 bases at J, leaving 4 bases unmatched. Germline V gene data show CDR1 as LGHNA and CDR2 as YSLEER. The CDR3 extends over 14 amino acids. The CDR3: CASSQEGQGASAFF. The CDR3 bases are TGCGCCAGCAGCCAAGAAGGACAGGGGGCATCAGCTTTCTTT.

The CDR3 DNA follows: TGTGCCAGCAGCCCCCAGGCCGGGGAGCTGTTTTTT. Its protein is CASSPQAGELFF. This chain connects TRBV11-3 to TRBJ2-2; D remains unclear. Per germline, CDR1 SGHNT and CDR2 YENEEA. This CDR3 comprises 12 residues. V was shortened by 5 bases and J by 6 bases, with 7 bases between the two germline ends.

The V gene is TRBV5-5, the J gene TRBJ2-3, with TRBD1 matching 10 bases. The CDR3 contains 16 residues. The V segment lost 1 base and the J segment 2 bases; nucleotides outside the gene matches: 4. The germline CDR1 and CDR2 sequences are SGHKS and YYEKEE (reference sequence). CDR3 in amino acids: CASSLHGTGDTDTQYF. In DNA form, the CDR3 reads TGTGCCAGCAGCTTGCATGGGACAGGGGACACAGATACGCAGTATTTT.

This chain uses TRBV7-9 with TRBJ1-1; TRBD1 might be the D (6 bases). Germline-derived CDR1 and CDR2 are SEHNR and FQNEAQ (reference sequence). The V and J ends lost 3 bases and 6 bases respectively, with 17 bases between them. The CDR3 extends over 15 amino acids. The CDR3 nucleotides read TGTGCCAGCAGCTTTGCCATACAGGGAAAGGCTGAAGCTTTCTTT. Its translation: CASSFAIQGKAEAFF.

This clone was seen a few times. The CDR3 sequence: CASSLQNTGELFF. In DNA form, the CDR3 reads TGTGCCAGCAGCTTACAGAACACCGGGGAGCTGTTTTTT. The chain couples TRBV11-3 to TRBJ2-2; D is undetermined. The CDR3 length is 13 residues. Per the germline V gene, CDR1 is SGHNT and CDR2 is YENEEA. V lost 2 bases and J lost 1, with 2 bases in between.

V usage is TRBV6-1 and J usage is TRBJ1-2; D is unresolved. Trimming removed 5 bases at V and 4 bases at J, with 17 bases between. The CDR3 has 15 amino acids. Germline V gene sequence: CDR1 MNHNS, CDR2 SASEGT. As DNA, the CDR3 is TGTGCCAGCAGTCAGATCGAGGGCAGGCCCTATGGCTACACCTTC. It specifies CASSQIEGRPYGYTF.

The chain couples TRBV27 to TRBJ2-2; D possibly corresponds to TRBD2 (6 bases). The V and J ends lost 3 bases and 5 bases respectively, with 10 bases between them. Germline-derived CDR1 and CDR2 are MNHEY and SMNVEV (reference sequence). The CDR3 length is 14 residues. In DNA form, the CDR3 reads TGTGCCAGCAGTTTTGCAGGGAGGACCGGGGAGCTGTTTTTT. Protein sequence: CASSFAGRTGELFF.

The J gene is TRBJ2-3, the V gene TRBV9; 7 nucleotides agree with TRBD1. The CDR3 is made up of 14 amino acids. V was clipped by 1 base and J by 8 bases; unmatched bases: 7. CDR1 and CDR2 (germline): SGDLS, YYNGEE. The CDR3 DNA sequence: TGTGCCAGCAGCGTACAGGCCGAGGGGGCTACGCAGTATTTT. Amino acids: CASSVQAEGATQYF.

This clone occurred once. The chain uses TRBV19 and TRBJ1-6; TRBD1 matches 7 bases. CDR3 length: 16 residues. Looked up from germline, CDR1 is LNHDA and CDR2 is SQIVND (reference sequence). Germline trimming cut 4 bases from V and 5 bases from J; bases unmatched to any gene: 8. CDR3 in amino acids: CASSTTGTANNSPLHF. CDR3 DNA sequence: TGTGCCAGTAGTACCACCGGGACAGCCAATAATTCACCCCTCCACTTT. Using reference TRBV19 and TRBJ1-6 for the parts outside the CDR3, the full variable domain is DGGITQSPKYLFRKEGQNVTLSCEQNLNHDAMYWYRQDPGQGLRLIYYSQIVNDFQKGDIAEGYSVSREKKESFPLTVTSAQKNPTAFYLCASSTTGTANNSPLHFGNGTRLTVT.

The J gene is TRBJ2-3, the V gene TRBV10-3, with 11 bases that match TRBD2. The V gene end was trimmed by 2 bases and the J gene end by 4 bases; junction bases not matched to a gene: 5. CDR1 is ENHRY and CDR2 is SYGVKD in the germline V gene. CDR3 length equals 16 residues. The CDR3 spells CAISEELAGASDTQYF. The DNA of the CDR3 is TGTGCCATCAGTGAGGAACTAGCGGGGGCATCAGATACGCAGTATTTT.

This chain joins TRBV10-2 and TRBJ2-7, with a tentative D call TRBD1 (5 bases). CDR1 is WSHSY, CDR2 SAAADI, per germline. Trimming left V 10 bases short and J 6 bases short, with 16 bases between. This CDR3 comprises 12 residues. Here the CDR3 DNA reads TGCGCCATTGCGGACATGGCTGGCGAGCAGTACTTC. Translating gives CAIADMAGEQYF.

This clone was counted once. This rearrangement joins TRBV9 to TRBJ2-7; 9 bases are a match to TRBD1. The CDR3 loop spans 18 amino acids. V lost 4 bases to trimming and J lost 2 bases; unmatched junction nucleotides: 16. Germline V gene data show CDR1 as SGDLS and CDR2 as YYNGEE. The CDR3 bases are TGTGCCAGCAGCCCCAGAGTCGGGACAGGGTTAAATACCTACGAGCAGTACTTC. It translates to CASSPRVGTGLNTYEQYF.

This clone appeared a single time. The rearrangement links TRBV19 to TRBJ2-5, with 12 bases fitting TRBD2. The CDR3 runs to 15 residues. V shed 2 bases, J shed 3 bases, and the junction held 1 base outside the gene matches. The germline V gene has CDR1 LNHDA and CDR2 SQIVND (reference sequence). The CDR3 DNA reads as TGTGCCAGTAGTATACTAGCGGGGGGGGAAGAGACCCAGTACTTC. This encodes CASSILAGGEETQYF.

The rearrangement joins TRBV7-9 to TRBJ1-2, with a tentative D call TRBD1 (6 bases). The V end was cut by 4 bases, the J end by 3 bases, with 9 bases between. The CDR3 is made up of 13 amino acids. CDR1 is SEHNR and CDR2 is FQNEAQ in the germline V gene (reference sequence). Written as DNA, the CDR3 is TGTGCCAGCAGCTCCGGGACACACTATGGCTACACCTTC. Protein product: CASSSGTHYGYTF.

This clone has only a few counts. The chain has TRBV6-1 and TRBJ2-5, with 7 bases matching TRBD1. Per the germline V gene, CDR1 is MNHNS and CDR2 is SASEGT. V shed 7 bases and J 2 bases; nucleotides not matched to a gene: 7. The CDR3 runs to 14 residues. CDR3 region: CASKRGQAQETQYF. In nucleotides, the CDR3 is TGTGCCAGCAAGAGGGGGCAGGCTCAAGAGACCCAGTACTTC.

The gene calls are TRBV5-1 and TRBJ2-5; D remains unclear. Trimming removed 3 bases at V and 2 bases at J, with 11 bases between. This CDR3 spans 14 amino acids. CDR1 is SGHRS and CDR2 is YFSETQ in the germline V gene. The CDR3 here is CASSYDSPQETQYF. The DNA of the CDR3 is TGCGCCAGCAGCTACGACTCACCACAAGAGACCCAGTACTTC. Drawing the rest from reference TRBV5-1 and TRBJ2-5, the complete variable domain is KAGVTQTPRYLIKTRGQQVTLSCSPISGHRSVSWYQQTPGQGLQFLFEYFSETQRNKGNFPGRFSGRQFSNSRSEMNVSTLELGDSALYLCASSYDSPQETQYFGPGTRLLVL.

The CDR3 DNA follows: TGTGCCACCAGCAGTGCGGGACAGAAAAACATTCAGTACTTC. As protein: CATSSAGQKNIQYF. V gene TRBV15 combines with J gene TRBJ2-4; tentatively, D is TRBD1 (7 bases). Per germline, CDR1 LNHNV and CDR2 YYDKDF (reference sequence). Trimming removed 3 bases from V and 4 bases from J, with 10 bases in between. The CDR3 length is 14 residues.

V is TRBV18 and J is TRBJ1-5; TRBD1 agrees at 8 bases. The ends lost 6 bases at V and 7 bases at J; junction bases unmatched: 11. Looked up from germline, CDR1 is KGHSH and CDR2 is LQKENI. The CDR3 covers 15 residues. CDR3 coding DNA: TGTGCCAGCTCCCTACAGGACAGGGATGGGCAGCCCCAGCATTTT. Amino acids: CASSLQDRDGQPQHF.

This clone appeared once. The chain employs TRBV10-1 and TRBJ2-7; 7 bases map to TRBD2. The CDR3 length is 16 residues. Germline-derived CDR1 and CDR2 are WNHNN and SYGVQD (reference sequence). Germline trimming cut 3 bases from V and 0 bases from J; bases unmatched to any gene: 8. CDR3: CASSEGWRGTSYEQYF. DNA for the CDR3: TGCGCCAGCAGTGAAGGTTGGCGGGGGACCTCCTACGAGCAGTACTTC.

V usage is TRBV19 and J usage is TRBJ1-2; no clear D. The CDR3 covers 14 residues. Looked up from germline, CDR1 is LNHDA and CDR2 is SQIVND (reference sequence). V lost 5 bases and J lost 4, with 14 bases in between. CDR3 region: CASSHPAATYGYTF. The CDR3, as DNA: TGTGCCAGTAGTCACCCGGCGGCAACCTATGGCTACACCTTC.